This T cell receptor (beta chain) was found in a study of cytomegalovirus exposure and HLA in healthy donors. Study information: As an earlier analysis found, some 170 million T cells yielded some 120 million unique TCR beta sequences.

This clone came up a few times. A multiplex PCR was run with 60 Vbeta primers and 13 Jbeta primers. Assay used: immunoSEQ multiplex PCR; TCRdb lists only in-frame clones, some missing. The sample shows 70,000 or so clones, 86% of them seen only once. The ends were cut back, 6 bases at V and 3 bases at J, with 13 bases in the middle. This CDR3 spans 14 amino acids. Germline-derived CDR1 and CDR2 are SGHKS and YYEKEE (reference sequence). Sequencing was done on a sample of PBMCs. This clonotype originated in a woman younger than 45 in good health and CMV-seronegative. The chain joins TRBV5-5 to TRBJ1-5, with D maybe TRBD1 (6 bases). In DNA form, the CDR3 reads TGTGCCAGCAACGAGGGGGGGTTCAATCAGCCCCAGCATTTT. Its protein product is CASNEGGFNQPQHF.